This TCR beta chain was documented in a study of radiation and T cells in renal cell carcinoma. The method was immunoSEQ multiplex PCR; TCRdb's version includes in-frame clones alone and lacks a portion of them. The sample contains some 50,000 clones, approximately 83% of which appear only once. The CDR3 extends over 16 amino acids. The germline CDR1 and CDR2 sequences are LNHDA and SQIVND (reference sequence). Trimming cost V 6 bases and J 1 base; bases outside gene matches: 7. As to time point: baseline pretreatment blood. As to treatment: 15 Gy SBRT to primary tumor, nephrectomy 4 weeks later. This TCR came from a woman aged 70-85 years with renal cell carcinoma. The specimen comprised blood, sampled from a patient whose treatment included radiotherapy and nephrectomy. This chain joins TRBV19 and TRBJ2-1; 9 bases fit TRBD1. For the CDR3, the DNA is TGTGCCAGTAGGCCAGACAGGGGGATGTCCTACAATGAGCAGTTCTTC. Translating gives CASRPDRGMSYNEQFF.